The next 24 T cell receptor beta chains were all read from a single sample in a study of OX40 agonist ivuxolimab in advanced cancers. Measured with immunoSEQ multiplex PCR; TCRdb has only the in-frame clones, and not every one. This table has about 58,000 clones, around 84% appearing once. Sequenced here: CD4+ or CD8+ T cells sorted from blood, sampled in a trial of the OX40 agonist ivuxolimab. These receptors were taken from an adult with an advanced solid tumor such as melanoma, head and neck, liver or kidney cancer.

The rearrangement joins TRBV27 to TRBJ2-6; perhaps TRBD2 as D (5 bases). V was clipped by 1 base and J by 0 bases, with 10 bases between them. The CDR3 contains 17 residues. Germline V lookup: CDR1 MNHEY, CDR2 SMNVEV (reference sequence). DNA for the CDR3: TGTGCCAGCAGTTTATGGGGAGCTTTCTCTGGGGCCAACGTCCTGACTTTC. As protein: CASSLWGAFSGANVLTF.

This chain connects TRBV5-5 to TRBJ2-5; TRBD2 matches 7 bases. V lost 2 bases to trimming and J lost 1 base; unmatched junction nucleotides: 8. Germline V CDR1 and CDR2: SGHKS, YYEKEE (reference sequence). This CDR3 is built from 16 residues. The DNA for the CDR3 is TGTGCCAGCAGCTTAGTGGCCGGGAGGCCCCAAGAGACCCAGTACTTC. Translated: CASSLVAGRPQETQYF.

The J gene is TRBJ1-1, the V gene TRBV11-2, with D hard to call. CDR3 length: 13 amino acids. Trimming shortened V by 5 bases and J by 2 bases, and 9 bases separated the two germline ends. The germline V gene encodes CDR1 SGHAT and CDR2 FQNNGV. CDR3 sequence: CASSSTPNTEAFF. Written as DNA, the CDR3 is TGTGCCAGCAGCAGTACACCTAACACTGAAGCTTTCTTT.

V and J are TRBV6-5 and TRBJ2-7; the D is unclear. V was shortened by 0 bases and J by 5 bases, with 8 bases between the two germline ends. The germline V gene has CDR1 MNHEY and CDR2 SVGAGI. The CDR3 is 13 residues long. The CDR3 loop reads CASSYSVGNEQYF. CDR3 in DNA: TGTGCCAGCAGTTACTCGGTAGGGAACGAGCAGTACTTC.

The chain recombines TRBV7-9 with TRBJ2-3; D may correspond to TRBD1 or TRBD2 (6 bases each). Germline V gives CDR1 SEHNR, CDR2 FQNEAQ (reference sequence). The CDR3 loop spans 19 amino acids. V was shortened by 2 bases and J by 2 bases, with 23 bases between the two germline ends. For the CDR3, the DNA is TGTGCCAGCAGCTTACGGGACGGGGGCCGCGCACCTAACACAGATACGCAGTATTTT. Protein product: CASSLRDGGRAPNTDTQYF.

As DNA, the CDR3 is TGTGCCAGCAGTCCATCCGGGAATTCTCGGGGCTACACCTTC. This translates into CASSPSGNSRGYTF. The chain joins TRBV7-9 to TRBJ1-2; no definite D call. Germline CDR1 SEHNR, CDR2 FQNEAQ (reference sequence). The CDR3 extends over 14 amino acids. Trimming left V 6 bases short and J 8 bases short, with 19 bases between.

The genes are TRBV18 and TRBJ1-1; maybe TRBD1 (5 bases). The V end lost 6 bases, the J end lost 0 bases, and 14 bases lay between the germline ends. CDR3 length: 15 amino acids. Germline V gene lookup returns CDR1 KGHSH and CDR2 LQKENI. CDR3 in amino acids: CASSQNGAVNTEAFF. CDR3 nucleotides: TGTGCCAGCTCCCAAAACGGGGCCGTGAACACTGAAGCTTTCTTT. Using reference TRBV18 and TRBJ1-1 for the parts outside the CDR3, the full variable domain is NAGVMQNPRHLVRRRGQEARLRCSPMKGHSHVYWYRQLPEEGLKFMVYLQKENIIDESGMPKERFSAEFPKEGPSILRIQQVVRGDSAAYFCASSQNGAVNTEAFFGQGTRLTVV.

This clone was observed a single time. The chain carries TRBV11-3 and TRBJ2-3, with unresolved D. CDR3 length: 13 amino acids. CDR1 and CDR2 from the germline V gene are SGHNT and YENEEA. V was cut by 0 bases and J by 5 bases, with 6 bases left in between. The chain's CDR3 is CASSLEHRDTQYF. The CDR3 bases are TGTGCCAGCAGCTTAGAACACCGAGATACGCAGTATTTT.

This sequence joins TRBV25-1 and TRBJ2-5, with D possibly TRBD1 on 7 matching bases. The CDR3 contains 13 residues. The V end lost 4 bases, the J end lost 4 bases, and 10 bases lay between the germline ends. CDR1 MGHDK and CDR2 SYGVNS come from the germline V gene. CDR3 in DNA: TGTGCCAGCAGTGTGCAGGGGGGAGAGACCCAGTACTTC. Protein sequence: CASSVQGGETQYF.

This sequence joins TRBV5-1 and TRBJ2-2, with D perhaps assigned TRBD1 or TRBD2 (5 bases each). This CDR3 comprises 15 residues. Germline V gene sequence: CDR1 SGHRS, CDR2 YFSETQ. The V end was cut by 1 base, the J end by 4 bases, with 11 bases between. In nucleotides, the CDR3 is TGCGCCAGCAGCTTGATGCCGGGGCTCACCGGGGAGCTGTTTTTT. Translation gives CASSLMPGLTGELFF.

The chain employs TRBV5-1 and TRBJ1-1; possible D gene TRBD1, 6 bases. The germline gives CDR1 SGHRS, CDR2 YFSETQ. This CDR3 region has 16 residues. V lost 0 bases, J lost 1 base, and 13 bases lay in between. The CDR3 DNA sequence: TGCGCCAGCAGCTTGGGGGGGCCACGGTCGAACACTGAAGCTTTCTTT. Encoded protein: CASSLGGPRSNTEAFF.

This clone was found once. The chain couples TRBV2 to TRBJ1-1, with D possibly TRBD1 on 5 matching bases. V was cut by 7 bases and J by 0 bases, with 9 bases left in between. Germline values: CDR1 SNHLY, CDR2 FYNNEI. This CDR3 has 13 amino acids. CDR3 loop: CASKGNMNTEAFF. Here the CDR3 DNA reads TGTGCCAGCAAGGGGAACATGAACACTGAAGCTTTCTTT.

CDR3 region: CASSGRGILAGGSSDTQYF. As DNA, the CDR3 is TGTGCCAGCAGTGGTCGAGGCATCCTAGCGGGGGGATCCTCAGATACGCAGTATTTT. This chain joins TRBV6-1 and TRBJ2-3, with 11 nucleotides matching TRBD2. From germline, CDR1 is MNHNS and CDR2 SASEGT. Losses at the gene ends were 4 bases for V and 4 bases for J; bases not matched to a gene: 16. The CDR3 has 19 amino acids.

This chain links TRBV2 with TRBJ1-1; the D is unclear. Deletions cut 3 bases from V and 5 bases from J, with 13 bases between. The CDR3 covers 14 residues. Germline-derived CDR1 and CDR2 are SNHLY and FYNNEI. CDR3 DNA sequence: TGTGCCAGCAGTGAGGCTAAGACGCTAACTGAAGCTTTCTTT. It codes for CASSEAKTLTEAFF.

The V and J genes are TRBV5-1 and TRBJ2-2; 7 nucleotides agree with TRBD1. Germline V CDR1 and CDR2: SGHRS, YFSETQ. There are 14 residues in the CDR3. V lost 5 bases, J lost 5 bases, and 6 bases stayed unmatched. The CDR3 DNA is TGCGCCAGCAGTTACACAGGGGTTACCGGGGAGCTGTTTTTT. This sequence encodes CASSYTGVTGELFF. The full variable domain, completed using reference TRBV5-1 and TRBJ2-2, is KAGVTQTPRYLIKTRGQQVTLSCSPISGHRSVSWYQQTPGQGLQFLFEYFSETQRNKGNFPGRFSGRQFSNSRSEMNVSTLELGDSALYLCASSYTGVTGELFFGEGSRLTVL.

This chain connects TRBV5-1 to TRBJ1-1; D might be TRBD1 (5 bases). The V gene lost 0 bases and the J gene lost 1 base, with 10 bases spanning the gap. Germline CDR1 and CDR2: SGHRS and YFSETQ. The CDR3 has 15 residues. CDR3 nucleotide sequence: TGCGCCAGCAGCTTGGGGGGGACTTCGAACACTGAAGCTTTCTTT. Its protein is CASSLGGTSNTEAFF. Complete variable domain (other parts from reference TRBV5-1 and TRBJ1-1): KAGVTQTPRYLIKTRGQQVTLSCSPISGHRSVSWYQQTPGQGLQFLFEYFSETQRNKGNFPGRFSGRQFSNSRSEMNVSTLELGDSALYLCASSLGGTSNTEAFFGQGTRLTVV.

The V call is TRBV5-1, the J call TRBJ2-1; TRBD2 agrees at 13 bases. CDR1 is SGHRS, CDR2 YFSETQ, per germline. This CDR3 region has 17 residues. V lost 4 bases, J lost 7 bases, and 11 bases stayed unmatched. CDR3 loop: CASSASPLAGGRNEQFF. The CDR3 DNA reads as TGCGCCAGCAGCGCATCCCCACTAGCGGGGGGGCGTAATGAGCAGTTCTTC.

The chain links TRBV6-4 to TRBJ1-1, with D possibly matching TRBD1 (5 bases). V was trimmed by 6 bases and J by 4 bases, leaving 12 bases between them. The CDR3 is 13 residues long. The V gene's germline CDR1 is MRHNA and CDR2 SNTAGT. In DNA, the CDR3 is TGTGCCAGCAGCGTACAGGTGAGCACTGAAGCTTTCTTT. It codes for CASSVQVSTEAFF.

This clone has only a few counts. The chain uses TRBV29-1 and TRBJ1-1; D not certain. Germline CDR1 and CDR2: SQVTM and ANQGSEA. Trimming cost V 6 bases and J 4 bases, with 6 bases left between them. The CDR3 consists of 10 residues. CDR3 bases: TGCAGCGTCGCGGGCACTGAAGCTTTCTTT. Protein: CSVAGTEAFF.

Only a few counts were recorded for this clone. The V gene is TRBV23-1, the J gene TRBJ1-1; D remains unclear. TRBV23-1 is noted as an ORF with a role that remains uncertain. The CDR3 length is 9 residues. The V end was cut by 4 bases, the J end by 6 bases, with 0 bases between. Here the CDR3 reads CASSPEAFF. Written as DNA, the CDR3 is TGCGCCAGCAGTCCTGAAGCTTTCTTT.

This chain links TRBV6-5 with TRBJ2-7, with D maybe TRBD2 (6 bases). Germline assignment: CDR1 MNHEY and CDR2 SVGAGI. V lost 4 bases to trimming and J lost 6 bases, with 16 bases between them. The CDR3 loop spans 14 amino acids. Written as DNA, the CDR3 is TGTGCCAGCAGTTTGCGGGGCGGCCTGCCCGAGCAGTACTTC. Translated: CASSLRGGLPEQYF.

The chain has TRBV5-8 and TRBJ2-7, with TRBD1 matching 7 bases. V lost 7 bases to trimming and J lost 2 bases; unmatched junction nucleotides: 9. Germline loops: CDR1 SGHTS, CDR2 YDEGEE. The CDR3 is 14 amino acids. For the CDR3, the DNA is TGTGCCAGCGCTCTGACAGGGATAACCTACGAGCAGTACTTC. Translating gives CASALTGITYEQYF.

The gene calls are TRBV6-5 and TRBJ2-3; the D is unclear. This CDR3 contains 15 residues. The germline CDR1 and CDR2 sequences are MNHEY and SVGAGI. Trimming removed 2 bases at V and 0 bases at J, with 9 bases between. This CDR3 is CASSYSTASTDTQYF. CDR3 nucleotides: TGTGCCAGCAGTTACAGTACAGCTAGCACAGATACGCAGTATTTT.

This chain joins TRBV10-2 and TRBJ2-7; TRBD2 agrees at 9 bases. Germline-derived CDR1 and CDR2 are WSHSY and SAAADI. Trimming at V came to 2 bases and at J to 2 bases, leaving 1 base not matched to a gene. The CDR3 contains 14 residues. The CDR3 DNA follows: TGCGCCAGCAGTGAGGCGGGGGGGCCCTACGAGCAGTACTTC. Its translation is CASSEAGGPYEQYF.